This T cell receptor (beta chain) was found in a study of blood T cell repertoires in COVID-19. Original analysis: Reference gene primer amplification gave estimated nucleated cell counts. Data came from immunoSEQ multiplex PCR; TCRdb stores just in-frame clones and leaves some out. From that table come the V and J calls and clone size; the DNA was used to work out D and trimming. Of approximately 150,000 clones in the sample, more than 75% were seen once. Participants had their cohort set by participant-reported clinical history. Trimming cost V 0 bases and J 3 bases, with 4 bases left between them. The CDR3 has 13 residues. Germline assignment: CDR1 SGDLS and CDR2 YYNGEE.

Sequenced material: PBMCs or T cells enriched from blood (not recorded which). The sequence came from a human donor with acute COVID-19. The donor label of this sample is uncertain. The V and J genes are TRBV9 and TRBJ1-3; D uncertain. CDR3 sequence: CASSVASGNTIYF. The CDR3 region has the DNA TGTGCCAGCAGCGTAGCTAGTGGAAACACCATATATTTT.